The 10 T cell receptor beta chains presented below share a single source sample, sequenced in a study of metastatic and nonmetastatic thyroid tumors. Every patient underwent thyroid surgery untreated. TCRdb called clones again from the PCR reads with MiXCR. Here the sample spans roughly 55,000 clones, about 16% being singletons. Sequenced input: blood. All receptors derive from a male donor with papillary thyroid cancer or a benign thyroid nodule (not recorded which). Some clones in this sample may be carry-over from other donors' samples.

In its sample, this clone was seen many times. CDR3 loop: CASSGTFYSNQPQHF. The CDR3 DNA follows: TGTGCCAGCAGTGGAACTTTTTATAGCAATCAGCCCCAGCATTTT. The V and J genes are TRBV6-1 and TRBJ1-5; D gene uncertain. Germline V lookup: CDR1 MNHNS, CDR2 SASEGT. Trimming cost V 4 bases and J 0 bases, with 10 bases left between them. The CDR3 spans 15 residues.

This clone was detected many times. The V and J genes are TRBV12-3 or TRBV12-4 and TRBJ2-3; TRBD2 agrees at 10 bases. The CDR3 is 15 amino acids. After removal of 7 bases from V and 6 bases from J, the junction contained 10 bases not matched to a gene. For the CDR3, the DNA is TGTGCCAGCACCAAGCGGGGGGGGCGGGTGGATACGCAGTATTTT. Its translation: CASTKRGGRVDTQYF.

As to this clone: At one boundary the junction diverges from the germline segment, which might be a read error. The V and J genes are TRBV9 and TRBJ2-3, with 11 bases aligning to TRBD2. CDR1 is SGDLS, CDR2 YYNGEE, per germline. There are 20 residues in the CDR3. The CDR3 here is CAISAPGTSGKGTSTDTQYF. DNA for the CDR3: TGTGCCATCAGCGCCCCCGGGACTAGCGGTAAAGGGACTAGCACAGATACGCAGTATTTT.

The chain couples TRBV9 to TRBJ1-5; 8 nucleotides agree with TRBD1. This CDR3 has 15 residues. Losses at the gene ends were 3 bases for V and 10 bases for J; bases not matched to a gene: 12. The germline V gene encodes CDR1 SGDLS and CDR2 YYNGEE. The CDR3 loop reads CASSAGQGSGHPQHF. CDR3 bases: TGTGCCAGCAGCGCTGGACAGGGCAGTGGTCATCCCCAGCATTTT.

This clone was recorded many times. The gene calls are TRBV6-1 and TRBJ2-7, with TRBD2 as a possible D gene (7 bases). The V gene's germline CDR1 is MNHNS and CDR2 SASEGT. The CDR3 is 14 amino acids. Trimming removed 10 bases at V and 4 bases at J, with 20 bases between. CDR3 amino acids: CATRPTGGQYEQYF. The CDR3 region has the DNA TGTGCCACCCGACCCACGGGGGGCCAGTACGAGCAGTACTTC.

This clone was counted ten times or more. The chain links TRBV20-1 to TRBJ2-1, with 9 bases matching TRBD2. This CDR3 contains 14 residues. The V gene's germline CDR1 is DFQATT and CDR2 SNEGSKA (reference sequence). V lost 1 base, J lost 5 bases, and 3 bases stayed unmatched. The CDR3 region has the DNA TGCAGTGCTAGAGGCCTAGCGGGAAACAATGAGCAGTTCTTC. This encodes CSARGLAGNNEQFF.

V gene TRBV14 combines with J gene TRBJ2-3; 9 positions agree with TRBD2. Trimming cost V 0 bases and J 4 bases; bases outside gene matches: 5. The CDR3 length is 16 residues. The germline CDR1 and CDR2 sequences are SGHDN and FVKESK. The DNA of the CDR3 is TGTGCCAGCAGCCAAGATCCGGGACTAGCCTCAGATACGCAGTATTTT. Its translation is CASSQDPGLASDTQYF.

This clone was picked up many times. This chain uses TRBV10-3 with TRBJ2-1; D possibly corresponds to TRBD1 (6 bases). Germline CDR1 is ENHRY and CDR2 is SYGVKD. The CDR3 runs to 13 residues. V lost 4 bases and J lost 7, with 11 bases in between. CDR3: CAISGGRGNEQFF. CDR3 bases: TGTGCCATCAGTGGCGGCAGGGGAAATGAGCAGTTCTTC.

This clone was found many times. The chain is built from TRBV27 and TRBJ1-2; 7 bases agree with TRBD1. V gave up 9 bases and J gave up 3 bases; unmatched junction bases: 10. The germline gives CDR1 MNHEY, CDR2 SMNVEV (reference sequence). The CDR3 has 14 amino acids. The CDR3 loop reads CASSREGAHYGYTF. CDR3 nucleotides: TGTGCCAGTTCGCGAGAGGGGGCCCACTATGGCTACACCTTC.

This clone turned up a few times. At one end the junction does not follow the germline gene, possibly because of a read error. The rearrangement joins TRBV9 to TRBJ2-6, with D perhaps TRBD1 (6 bases). This CDR3 contains 12 residues. The germline CDR1 and CDR2 sequences are SGDLS and YYNGEE. Here the CDR3 reads CARGGRANVLTF. CDR3 coding DNA: TGTGCCAGAGGGGGTAGGGCTAACGTCCTGACTTTC.